One and the same sample provided the 16 T cell receptor beta chains below, sequenced in a study of T cells in Graves' hyperthyroidism and ophthalmopathy. Authors of the study amplified TCR beta CDR3 regions from RNA transcripts. HTBI primers were the set used in a first-round RT-PCR of the TCR CDR3. TCRdb redid the calling of the multiplex PCR reads with MiXCR, one entry per CDR3 protein. This repertoire shows hundreds of thousands of distinct CDR3 sequences, approximately 13% found once; its top ten account for less than 10%. The sequenced sample was blood. The receptors shown here come from a woman between 18 and 30 years old with Graves' hyperthyroidism.

As for this clonotype: This may be a read error, as it is one base from a much larger clone. The rearrangement uses TRBV7-9 and TRBJ2-1; 7 bases fit TRBD2. Per germline, CDR1 SEHNR and CDR2 FQNEAQ (reference sequence). The CDR3 is 15 amino acids. The J segment lost 2 bases and the V segment lost 5 bases, leaving 6 bases of the junction unmatched. The CDR3 DNA reads as TGTGCCAGCAGCCGAGTTCTAGCGGCCTACAATGAGCAGTTCTTC. This encodes CASSRVLAAYNEQFF.

This clonotype was observed many times. The V gene is TRBV6-6, the J gene TRBJ2-3, with 9 bases fitting TRBD2. V gave up 0 bases and J gave up 4 bases; unmatched junction bases: 11. CDR1 and CDR2 from the germline V gene are MNHNY and SVGAGI (reference sequence). The CDR3 loop spans 18 amino acids. CDR3 protein: CASSYSFGLAGRADTQYF. The CDR3, as DNA: TGTGCCAGCAGTTACTCCTTCGGGCTAGCGGGGCGTGCAGATACGCAGTATTTT.

J is TRBJ2-3 and V is TRBV19; no firm D call. The CDR3 length is 14 residues. V lost 3 bases and J 2 bases, leaving 9 bases between the germline ends. Germline assignment: CDR1 LNHDA and CDR2 SQIVND (reference sequence). The CDR3 here is CASSMLGLTDTQYF. The CDR3 DNA is TGTGCCAGTAGTATGCTCGGGCTCACAGATACGCAGTATTTT.

This clonotype was seen at least ten times. The genes are TRBV7-3 and TRBJ2-3, with 8 nucleotides matching TRBD1. Germline CDR1 and CDR2: SGHTA and FQGTGA. The CDR3 runs 14 residues. Losses at the gene ends were 5 bases for V and 5 bases for J; bases not matched to a gene: 6. In DNA form, the CDR3 reads TGTGCCAGCAGCCCGCAGGGGGCAATAGATACGCAGTATTTT. Translated, it gives CASSPQGAIDTQYF.

Many counts were recorded for this clonotype. V and J are TRBV11-1 and TRBJ2-2, with a tentative D call TRBD1 (6 bases). This CDR3 region has 16 residues. Trimming left V 4 bases short and J 1 base short, with 13 bases between. Germline-derived CDR1 and CDR2 are SGHAT and FQDESV (reference sequence). In DNA form, the CDR3 reads TGTGCCAGCAGCTCGGCCAGGGGCCTGAACACCGGGGAGCTGTTTTTT. Translated: CASSSARGLNTGELFF.

In its sample, this clonotype was seen many times. This sequence joins TRBV9 and TRBJ2-3; D remains ambiguous. Trimming took 0 bases from V and 2 from J, leaving 7 bases between them. CDR1 is SGDLS and CDR2 is YYNGEE in the germline V gene. This CDR3 spans 14 amino acids. As DNA, the CDR3 is TGTGCCAGCAGCGTAGATCAACTCACAGATACGCAGTATTTT. It yields the protein CASSVDQLTDTQYF.

The J gene is TRBJ2-1, the V gene TRBV14; tentative D call: TRBD2 (6 bases). Trimming stripped 4 bases from V and 0 bases from J, with 13 bases between. Per the germline V gene, CDR1 is SGHDN and CDR2 is FVKESK. The CDR3 consists of 16 residues. CDR3 bases: TGTGCCAGCAGCCCTTTAGGGCGGGGCTCCTACAATGAGCAGTTCTTC. This codes for CASSPLGRGSYNEQFF.

V and J are TRBV6-1 and TRBJ2-2; 7 bases fit TRBD2. CDR3 length: 15 residues. Germline V gene lookup returns CDR1 MNHNS and CDR2 SASEGT. Losses at the gene ends were 6 bases for V and 1 base for J; bases not matched to a gene: 5. The CDR3 nucleotides read TGTGCCAGCAGCACCGGGGGGAAGAACACCGGGGAGCTGTTTTTT. Translation gives CASSTGGKNTGELFF.

This clonotype was observed many times. The chain is built from TRBV24-1 and TRBJ2-7; weak D call: TRBD1 (6 bases). In germline, CDR1 is KGHDR, CDR2 SFDVKD. This CDR3 is built from 16 residues. V lost 4 bases and J 3 bases, leaving 18 bases between the germline ends. In DNA form, the CDR3 reads TGTGCCACCAGTGAACTTAGGGGGAAGTGGCTCTACGAGCAGTACTTC. Protein product: CATSELRGKWLYEQYF.

The chain carries TRBV2 and TRBJ2-1; D remains ambiguous. With 7 bases removed from V and 1 base from J, the gap between germline ends came to 17 bases. The germline V gene has CDR1 SNHLY and CDR2 FYNNEI. The CDR3 is made up of 16 amino acids. DNA for the CDR3: TGTGCCAGCACCCACCGGAGTGGCGTGTCCTACAATGAGCAGTTCTTC. Its translation is CASTHRSGVSYNEQFF.

In this sample, this clonotype turned up many times. The chain joins TRBV3-1 to TRBJ2-7, with 8 bases that match TRBD2. Germline V gene sequence: CDR1 LGHDT, CDR2 YNNKEL (reference sequence). The CDR3 length is 15 residues. V lost 4 bases and J lost 4; bases outside the gene matches: 9. The CDR3 DNA reads as TGTGCCAGCAGCCGTGGGACTAGTCCCATATACGAGCAGTACTTC. As protein: CASSRGTSPIYEQYF.

This clonotype appeared many times. This chain uses TRBV2 with TRBJ2-7; unclear D gene. The CDR3 runs to 13 residues. Germline values: CDR1 SNHLY, CDR2 FYNNEI. The V end was cut by 6 bases, the J end by 2 bases, with 11 bases between. CDR3 region: CASRNDMTYEQYF. The CDR3 DNA is TGTGCCAGCAGAAACGACATGACCTACGAGCAGTACTTC.

Only a few counts were recorded for this clonotype. The gene calls are TRBV12-3 or TRBV12-4 and TRBJ2-7, with a weak D call TRBD1 (5 bases). The ends were cut back, 5 bases at V and 2 bases at J, with 10 bases in the middle. The CDR3 length is 13 residues. CDR3 amino acids: CASSRGGPYEQYF. The CDR3 nucleotides are TGTGCCAGCAGTAGGGGTGGACCCTACGAGCAGTACTTC.

This sequence joins TRBV7-6 and TRBJ1-1; weak D call: TRBD1 (6 bases). Trimming removed 5 bases at V and 3 bases at J, with 13 bases between. Germline CDR1 is SGHVS and CDR2 is FNYEAQ. The CDR3 contains 14 residues. The DNA for the CDR3 is TGTGCCAGCAGCCGGGGGCGGGGCTACACTGAAGCTTTCTTT. Protein: CASSRGRGYTEAFF.

Concerning this clonotype itself: One end of the junction varies from germline; a read error may be responsible. V is TRBV4-3 and J is TRBJ2-1; D remains unclear. The CDR3 spans 13 residues. Germline V gene lookup returns CDR1 LGHNA and CDR2 YSLEER. CDR3 amino acids: CASNQIGSNEQFF. CDR3 nucleotides: TGCGCCAGCAACCAAATCGGTTCCAATGAGCAGTTCTTC.

In DNA, the CDR3 is TGTGCCAGCAGCGTAGATGGGACAGGGTCCATCTCGGCTTACAATGAAAAACTGTTTTTT. Protein product: CASSVDGTGSISAYNEKLFF. The gene calls are TRBV9 and TRBJ1-4; 9 positions match TRBD1. This CDR3 contains 20 residues. V shed 0 bases and J 5 bases; nucleotides not matched to a gene: 17. The germline gives CDR1 SGDLS, CDR2 YYNGEE.